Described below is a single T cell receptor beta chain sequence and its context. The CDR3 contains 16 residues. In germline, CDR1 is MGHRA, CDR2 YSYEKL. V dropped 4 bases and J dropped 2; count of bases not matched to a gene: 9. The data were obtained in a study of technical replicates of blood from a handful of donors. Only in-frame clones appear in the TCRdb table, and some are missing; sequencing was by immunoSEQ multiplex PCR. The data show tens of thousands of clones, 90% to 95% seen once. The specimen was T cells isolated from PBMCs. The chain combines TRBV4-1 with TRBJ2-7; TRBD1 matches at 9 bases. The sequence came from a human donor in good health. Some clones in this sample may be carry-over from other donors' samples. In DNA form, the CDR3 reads TGCGCCAGCAGCCCGGGGACCGGGACAGGGACCTACGAGCAGTACTTC. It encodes CASSPGTGTGTYEQYF.